Following are 2 T cell receptor beta chains from one sample sequenced in a study of blood T cell repertoires in COVID-19. The assay was immunoSEQ multiplex PCR, and TCRdb's table has in-frame clones only and misses some. The profile covers roughly 160,000 clones, with around four fifths appearing a single time and approximately 8.2% taken by the ten largest. The sample consisted of peripheral blood. These receptors all come from a woman aged 80 or older with COVID-19, enrolled during active disease.

Only one count was recorded for this clone. This sequence joins TRBV7-3 and TRBJ2-1, with a tentative D call TRBD1 (6 bases). Trimming left V 6 bases short and J 6 bases short, with 21 bases between. The germline V gene has CDR1 SGHTA and CDR2 FQGTGA. The CDR3 is made up of 16 amino acids. The CDR3 DNA follows: TGTGCCAGCAGTACATTAGGGAGTCAGGGGATCAATGAGCAGTTCTTC. This encodes CASSTLGSQGINEQFF. Combining the CDR3 with reference TRBV7-3 and TRBJ2-1 gives the whole variable domain GAGVSQTPSNKVTEKGKYVELRCDPISGHTALYWYRQSLGQGPEFLIYFQGTGAADDSGLPNDRFFAVRPEGSVSTLKIQRTERGDSAVYLCASSTLGSQGINEQFFGPGTRLTVL.

The CDR3 protein is CASSLAGQGGAGELFF. The CDR3 region has the DNA TGCGCCAGCAGCTTGGCCGGGCAGGGGGGAGCCGGGGAGCTGTTTTTT. The rearrangement links TRBV5-1 to TRBJ2-2, with D possibly being TRBD1 (7 bases). Germline CDR1 is SGHRS and CDR2 is YFSETQ. This CDR3 is 16 amino acids long. With 0 bases removed from V and 6 bases from J, the gap between germline ends came to 15 bases.